This T cell receptor (beta chain) was obtained from a study of T cell responses to AZD1222 COVID-19 vaccine. Notes on this clone: Its cognate antigen is unknown.

Notes on the study in general: Dominant at 160-218 and 743-854, vaccine-associated CD4 TCRs also spanned spike.

Some clones are missing from TCRdb's copy, which holds only in-frame ones; the method was immunoSEQ multiplex PCR. The repertoire holds more than 100,000 clones, with around 82% as singletons. Material: peripheral blood, obtained on day 0 of AZD1222 vaccination. The source is an adult in good health.

The CDR3 here is CASSHGTGAQPQHF. Written as DNA, the CDR3 is TGTGCCAGCAGCCACGGGACAGGGGCCCAGCCCCAGCATTTT. The chain couples TRBV3-1 (or the pseudogene TRBV3-2) to TRBJ1-5; 10 bases are a match to TRBD1. Germline CDR1 reads LGHDT; CDR2 reads YNNKEL (reference sequence). The ends lost 3 bases at V and 7 bases at J; junction bases unmatched: 3. The CDR3 is 14 residues long.